Below are 23 T cell receptor beta chains sequenced from a single sample in a study of T cell responses to AZD1222 COVID-19 vaccine. The data were produced by immunoSEQ multiplex PCR, yet TCRdb's version contains in-frame clones alone and is incomplete. The sample shows about 200,000 clones, less than 95% of them seen only once. Sample: peripheral blood, taken 28 days after the second dose of the MenACWY control vaccine. The receptors shown here come from an adult who received the MenACWY meningococcal vaccine as a control.

The rearrangement links TRBV27 to TRBJ1-1; TRBD1 might be the D (5 bases). Trimming shortened V by 3 bases and J by 2 bases, and 16 bases separated the two germline ends. The CDR3 is 16 residues long. Germline assignment: CDR1 MNHEY and CDR2 SMNVEV (reference sequence). CDR3: CASSFPGGGKNTEAFF. The CDR3 region has the DNA TGTGCCAGCAGTTTCCCCGGCGGGGGGAAAAACACTGAAGCTTTCTTT.

The chain combines TRBV28 with TRBJ1-5; the match to TRBD1 covers 7 bases. Germline CDR1 reads MDHEN; CDR2 reads SYDVKM. This CDR3 has 16 amino acids. J lost 2 bases, V lost 7 bases, and 11 bases had no gene match. The CDR3 protein is CASNLLRGLGNQPQHF. The CDR3 DNA reads TGTGCCAGCAACCTGCTGAGGGGGCTCGGCAATCAGCCCCAGCATTTT.

The gene calls are TRBV19 and TRBJ2-5; 10 bases match TRBD2. The length of the CDR3 is 14 residues. CDR1 LNHDA and CDR2 SQIVND come from the germline V gene (reference sequence). V shed 6 bases and J 4 bases; nucleotides not matched to a gene: 5. CDR3: CASSQREGRETQYF. In DNA, the CDR3 is TGTGCCAGTAGCCAGCGGGAGGGTCGAGAGACCCAGTACTTC.

This chain connects TRBV4-3 to TRBJ2-3; 9 bases align to TRBD2. The CDR3 spans 16 residues. Germline loops: CDR1 LGHNA, CDR2 YSLEER. V shed 5 bases, J shed 3 bases, and the junction held 9 bases outside the gene matches. CDR3 sequence: CASSSRGGLGTDTQYF. CDR3 nucleotides: TGCGCCAGCAGCTCGCGGGGGGGACTAGGGACAGATACGCAGTATTTT.

The gene calls are TRBV28 and TRBJ1-5; possible D gene TRBD1, 6 bases. CDR3 length: 14 amino acids. Germline V gene data show CDR1 as MDHEN and CDR2 as SYDVKM. V was cut by 8 bases and J by 6 bases, with 17 bases left in between. The CDR3 loop is CASPNRDPVQPQHF. CDR3 DNA: TGTGCCAGCCCTAACAGGGACCCGGTTCAGCCCCAGCATTTT.

The chain links TRBV6-5 to TRBJ1-4; D is perhaps TRBD1 (5 bases). Trimming cost V 7 bases and J 5 bases, with 17 bases left between them. The CDR3 contains 15 residues. Germline V CDR1 and CDR2: MNHEY, SVGAGI. The CDR3 protein is CASTAGGAGNEKLFF. CDR3 nucleotide sequence: TGTGCCAGCACCGCAGGTGGGGCAGGGAATGAAAAACTGTTTTTT.

This clone was seen only a few times. The CDR3 nucleotides are TGTGCCAGCAACCTACAGGGGGCGGTATACAATGAGCAGTTCTTC. This codes for CASNLQGAVYNEQFF. J is TRBJ2-1 and V is TRBV27, with TRBD1 identical over 9 bases. The V segment lost 7 bases and the J segment 4 bases; nucleotides outside the gene matches: 8. The CDR3 loop spans 15 amino acids. Germline CDR1 and CDR2: MNHEY and SMNVEV (reference sequence).

The V call is TRBV29-1, the J call TRBJ2-3, with D possibly matching TRBD2 (6 bases). V dropped 4 bases and J dropped 3 bases, with 14 bases sitting between them. This CDR3 is built from 14 residues. Per germline, CDR1 SQVTM and CDR2 ANQGSEA. The CDR3 sequence: CSVGGPGVTDTQYF. CDR3 sequence (DNA): TGCAGCGTTGGGGGACCGGGAGTAACAGATACGCAGTATTTT.

The chain recombines TRBV28 with TRBJ2-3, with D possibly being TRBD1 or TRBD2 (5 bases each). The germline V and J ends were trimmed by 8 bases and 0 bases, with 12 bases remaining between them. The CDR3 extends over 14 amino acids. Germline-derived CDR1 and CDR2 are MDHEN and SYDVKM. The CDR3 loop reads CASEGPGSTDTQYF. CDR3 bases: TGTGCCAGCGAGGGCCCAGGGAGCACAGATACGCAGTATTTT.

This chain connects TRBV27 to TRBJ1-1, with D hard to call. The length of the CDR3 is 13 residues. CDR1 and CDR2 from the germline V gene are MNHEY and SMNVEV (reference sequence). Deletions cut 5 bases from V and 2 bases from J, with 9 bases between. The DNA for the CDR3 is TGTGCCAGCAGTAGCCAAGCTAACACTGAAGCTTTCTTT. It translates to CASSSQANTEAFF.

V is TRBV27 and J is TRBJ1-4, with D perhaps matching TRBD1 (5 bases). Germline V gene sequence: CDR1 MNHEY, CDR2 SMNVEV (reference sequence). The V end lost 5 bases, the J end lost 6 bases, and 10 bases lay between the germline ends. The CDR3 runs 13 residues. The CDR3 DNA reads TGTGCCAGCAGTAGACGGGACTATGAAAAACTGTTTTTT. Translating gives CASSRRDYEKLFF. The full variable domain, completed using reference TRBV27 and TRBJ1-4, is EAQVTQNPRYLITVTGKKLTVTCSQNMNHEYMSWYRQDPGLGLRQIYYSMNVEVTDKGDVPEGYKVSRKEKRNFPLILESPSPNQTSLYFCASSRRDYEKLFFGSGTQLSVL.

This chain joins TRBV3-1 (or the pseudogene TRBV3-2) and TRBJ2-7; TRBD2 matches 10 bases. This CDR3 spans 17 amino acids. Trimming removed 0 bases from V and 4 bases from J; junction bases left unmatched: 9. CDR1 and CDR2 (germline): LGHDT, YNNKEL (reference sequence). The CDR3 protein is CASSQEIPSGSVYEQYF. The CDR3, as DNA: TGTGCCAGCAGCCAAGAGATTCCTAGCGGGAGTGTGTACGAGCAGTACTTC.

This chain links TRBV10-3 with TRBJ1-6, with D possibly matching TRBD1 (5 bases). The V gene lost 7 bases and the J gene lost 7 bases, with 11 bases spanning the gap. CDR3 length: 13 amino acids. Germline V CDR1 and CDR2: ENHRY, SYGVKD. The CDR3 reads CAINRGVNSPLHF. The CDR3 nucleotides read TGTGCCATCAATCGGGGGGTAAATTCACCCCTCCACTTT.

This sequence joins TRBV6-5 and TRBJ2-1; D remains unclear. The germline V and J ends were trimmed by 4 bases and 9 bases, with 19 bases remaining between them. This CDR3 spans 15 amino acids. Germline values: CDR1 MNHEY, CDR2 SVGAGI. The CDR3 spells CASSLARVGSSEQFF. The DNA for the CDR3 is TGTGCCAGCAGTTTAGCTCGTGTCGGTTCGAGTGAGCAGTTCTTC.

The chain is built from TRBV7-9 and TRBJ1-5; D gene uncertain. V shed 2 bases and J shed 7 bases, with 9 bases lying between them. Germline V gene data show CDR1 as SEHNR and CDR2 as FQNEAQ (reference sequence). The CDR3 extends over 13 amino acids. CDR3 in amino acids: CASSLSEEQPQHF. CDR3 sequence (DNA): TGTGCCAGCAGCTTATCCGAGGAGCAGCCCCAGCATTTT.

This clone was detected once. This chain joins TRBV18 and TRBJ1-2; maybe TRBD1 (6 bases). The CDR3 consists of 13 residues. CDR1 is KGHSH, CDR2 LQKENI, per germline. The germline V and J ends were trimmed by 3 bases and 6 bases, with 11 bases remaining between them. CDR3 in amino acids: CASSPIEGDGYTF. CDR3 in DNA: TGTGCCAGCTCACCTATTGAGGGGGATGGCTACACCTTC.

The chain recombines TRBV27 with TRBJ1-6; TRBD1 matches at 8 bases. Germline assignment: CDR1 MNHEY and CDR2 SMNVEV (reference sequence). V was pared by 5 bases and J by 8 bases, with 8 bases of the junction left unmatched. The CDR3 runs 15 residues. In nucleotides, the CDR3 is TGTGCCAGCAGTGGGTTGACAGGGGATGATTCACCCCTCCACTTT. Translation gives CASSGLTGDDSPLHF.

The V gene is TRBV10-3, the J gene TRBJ2-7; TRBD1 aligns across 9 bases. The V gene end was trimmed by 0 bases and the J gene end by 10 bases; junction bases not matched to a gene: 4. Germline lookup yields CDR1 ENHRY and CDR2 SYGVKD. The CDR3 extends over 13 amino acids. The DNA of the CDR3 is TGTGCCATCAGTGAGTCACAGGGGGCTTATCAGTACTTC. Translated, it gives CAISESQGAYQYF.

The CDR3 DNA reads as TGTGCCAGCAGCTGGGGGACTAGCGGTTACAATGAGCAGTTCTTC. It encodes CASSWGTSGYNEQFF. The chain is built from TRBV6-5 and TRBJ2-1; 11 nucleotides match TRBD2. V was clipped by 6 bases and J by 4 bases; unmatched bases: 5. The length of the CDR3 is 15 residues. Germline lookup yields CDR1 MNHEY and CDR2 SVGAGI.

This chain joins TRBV11-2 and TRBJ2-7; 8 bases are a match to TRBD2. The CDR3 is made up of 15 amino acids. From germline, CDR1 is SGHAT and CDR2 FQNNGV. With 3 bases clipped from V and 3 bases from J, the junction kept 7 bases outside the gene matches. The CDR3 sequence: CASSLVGGGFYEQYF. For the CDR3, the DNA is TGTGCCAGCAGCTTGGTGGGCGGGGGGTTCTACGAGCAGTACTTC.

The genes are TRBV13 and TRBJ2-3; the D gene could be TRBD1 or TRBD2 (5 bases each). The CDR3 is 16 amino acids. The V gene lost 5 bases and the J gene lost 1 base, with 16 bases spanning the gap. CDR1 and CDR2 from the germline V gene are PRHDT and FYEKMQ (reference sequence). CDR3 sequence (DNA): TGTGCCAGCAGCGCTCCAGGGACGTCTCGCACAGATACGCAGTATTTT. Translating gives CASSAPGTSRTDTQYF.

This chain connects TRBV10-3 to TRBJ2-3, with D perhaps matching TRBD1 or TRBD2 (5 bases each). Trimming shortened V by 5 bases and J by 5 bases, and 11 bases separated the two germline ends. This CDR3 spans 13 amino acids. Germline V gene sequence: CDR1 ENHRY, CDR2 SYGVKD. For the CDR3, the DNA is TGTGCCATCAGTACCGGGACCTTAGATACGCAGTATTTT. It codes for CAISTGTLDTQYF.

The gene calls are TRBV28 and TRBJ1-2, with 7 bases that match TRBD1. From germline, CDR1 is MDHEN and CDR2 SYDVKM. J lost 7 bases, V lost 6 bases, and 8 bases had no gene match. The CDR3 runs to 13 residues. The CDR3 sequence: CASRVGAGGGYTF. CDR3 coding DNA: TGTGCCAGCAGGGTCGGGGCAGGGGGTGGCTACACCTTC.